These 8 T cell receptor beta chains originate from one sample sequenced in a study of metastatic and nonmetastatic thyroid tumors. Using MiXCR, TCRdb re-called clones from the PCR reads. The sample has more than 15,000 clones; 22% are singletons. Thyroid surgery had not been preceded by any treatment in any patient. The sample was adjacent normal tissue. These receptors were collected from a female donor with papillary thyroid cancer or a benign thyroid nodule (not recorded which). Some clones in this sample may be carry-over from other donors' samples.

The chain employs TRBV9 and TRBJ2-2, with a possible D match to TRBD2 (6 bases). Deletions cut 3 bases from V and 1 base from J, with 10 bases between. CDR3 length: 15 amino acids. In germline, CDR1 is SGDLS, CDR2 YYNGEE. CDR3 region: CASSGQEGNTGELFF. In DNA form, the CDR3 reads TGTGCCAGCAGCGGTCAGGAGGGGAACACCGGGGAGCTGTTTTTT.

This sequence joins TRBV7-6 and TRBJ2-7, with D maybe TRBD1 (6 bases). The V end was cut by 5 bases, the J end by 3 bases, with 20 bases between. The CDR3 runs to 16 residues. Germline CDR1 and CDR2: SGHVS and FNYEAQ. Here the CDR3 DNA reads TGTGCCAGCAGCCCGGGACATTCCCTTCCAGTCTACGAGCAGTACTTC. This sequence encodes CASSPGHSLPVYEQYF.

Notes on this clone: The sample contains more than one DNA sequence encoding this CDR3. The chain has TRBV27 and TRBJ2-2, with no clear D. The germline gives CDR1 MNHEY, CDR2 SMNVEV (reference sequence). The CDR3 sequence is 13 residues long. V shed 3 bases and J shed 2 bases, with 4 bases lying between them. The CDR3 nucleotides are TGTGCCAGCAGTTTCCCCAACACCGGGGAGCTGTTTTTT. This encodes CASSFPNTGELFF.

About this clone itself: At one of its ends the junction is not consistent with the germline gene, which may arise from a read error. This sequence joins TRBV5-5 and TRBJ1-5, with a weak D call TRBD1 (5 bases). The V gene's germline CDR1 is SGHKS and CDR2 YYEKEE (reference sequence). The CDR3 is 15 residues long. The CDR3: CAGSPRGELYQPQHF. The CDR3 nucleotides read TGTGCCGGCAGCCCCCGGGGGGAATTATATCAGCCCCAGCATTTT. Filled out from reference TRBV5-5 and TRBJ1-5, the complete variable domain reads DAGVTQSPTHLIKTRGQQVTLRCSPISGHKSVSWYQQVLGQGPQFIFQYYEKEERGRGNFPDRFSARQFPNYSSELNVNALLLGDSALYLCAGSPRGELYQPQHFGDGTRLSIL.

This clone was seen ten or more times. The chain is built from TRBV11-2 and TRBJ2-1, with D possibly TRBD1 on 5 matching bases. CDR1 is SGHAT and CDR2 is FQNNGV in the germline V gene. The CDR3 contains 14 residues. Trimming removed 1 base at V and 7 bases at J, with 11 bases between. In DNA, the CDR3 is TGTGCCAGCAGCTTAGTTGCAGGGCAGAATGAGCAGTTCTTC. This translates into CASSLVAGQNEQFF.

This clone was seen a handful of times. This chain connects TRBV19 to TRBJ1-5; 9 bases align to TRBD1. CDR3 length equals 14 residues. J gave up 7 bases and V 8 bases, and 9 bases lay outside the gene matches. Germline CDR1 reads LNHDA; CDR2 reads SQIVND (reference sequence). The CDR3 coding sequence is TGTGCCAGTCGAACGACAGGGGGAGGGCAGCCCCAGCATTTT. Amino acid sequence: CASRTTGGGQPQHF.

By share, this clone ranks as medium-sized. V is TRBV4-3 and J is TRBJ1-4; weak D call: TRBD1 (6 bases). The germline gives CDR1 LGHNA, CDR2 YSLEER. Trimming left V 0 bases short and J 4 bases short, with 18 bases between. The CDR3 totals 18 residues. CDR3 DNA sequence: TGCGCCAGCAGCCAAGATAAGGATTGGACAGCGTATAATGAAAAACTGTTTTTT. It encodes CASSQDKDWTAYNEKLFF.

The V gene is TRBV24-1, the J gene TRBJ2-7; D remains unclear. V gave up 5 bases and J gave up 3 bases, with 10 bases separating them. The CDR3 has 13 amino acids. The V gene's germline CDR1 is KGHDR and CDR2 SFDVKD. CDR3 sequence (DNA): TGTGCCACCAGTGCTGGGATAGACTACGAGCAGTACTTC. Protein product: CATSAGIDYEQYF.